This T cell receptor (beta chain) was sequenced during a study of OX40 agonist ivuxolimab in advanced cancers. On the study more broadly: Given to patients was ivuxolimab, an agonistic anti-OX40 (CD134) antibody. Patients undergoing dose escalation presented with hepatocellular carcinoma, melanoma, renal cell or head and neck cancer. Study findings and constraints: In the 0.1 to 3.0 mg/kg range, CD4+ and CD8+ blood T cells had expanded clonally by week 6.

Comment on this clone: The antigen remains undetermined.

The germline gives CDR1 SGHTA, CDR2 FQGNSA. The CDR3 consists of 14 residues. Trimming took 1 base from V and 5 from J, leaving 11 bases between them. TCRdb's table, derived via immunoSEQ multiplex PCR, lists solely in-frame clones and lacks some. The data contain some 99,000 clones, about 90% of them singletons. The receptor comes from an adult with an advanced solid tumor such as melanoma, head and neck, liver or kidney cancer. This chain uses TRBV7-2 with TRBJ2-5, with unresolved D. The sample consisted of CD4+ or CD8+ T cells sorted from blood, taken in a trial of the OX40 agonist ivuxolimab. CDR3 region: CASSLVYQFETQYF. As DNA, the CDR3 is TGTGCCAGCAGCTTAGTATACCAGTTCGAGACCCAGTACTTC. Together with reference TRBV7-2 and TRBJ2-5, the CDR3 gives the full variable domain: GAGVSQSPSNKVTEKGKDVELRCDPISGHTALYWYRQSLGQGLEFLIYFQGNSAPDKSGLPSDRFSAERTGGSVSTLTIQRTQQEDSAVYLCASSLVYQFETQYFGPGTRLLVL.